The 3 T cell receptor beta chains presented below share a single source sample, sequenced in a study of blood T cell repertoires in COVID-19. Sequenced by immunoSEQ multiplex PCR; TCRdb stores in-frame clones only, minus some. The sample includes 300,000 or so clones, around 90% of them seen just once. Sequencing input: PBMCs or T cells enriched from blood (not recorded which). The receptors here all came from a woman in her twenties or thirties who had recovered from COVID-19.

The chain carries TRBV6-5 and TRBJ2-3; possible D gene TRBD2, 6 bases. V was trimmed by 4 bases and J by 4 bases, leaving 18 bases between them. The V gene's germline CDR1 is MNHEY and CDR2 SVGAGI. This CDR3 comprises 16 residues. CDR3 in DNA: TGTGCCAGCAGTTCCCGTCGGAGGGAGATGTCAGATACGCAGTATTTT. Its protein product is CASSSRRREMSDTQYF.

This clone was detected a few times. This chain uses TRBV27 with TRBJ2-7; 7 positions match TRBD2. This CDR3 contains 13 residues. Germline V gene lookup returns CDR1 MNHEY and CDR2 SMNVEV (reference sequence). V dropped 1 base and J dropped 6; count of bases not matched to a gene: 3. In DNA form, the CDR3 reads TGTGCCAGCAGTTTATGGCCGGGGGGCGAGCAGTACTTC. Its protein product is CASSLWPGGEQYF.

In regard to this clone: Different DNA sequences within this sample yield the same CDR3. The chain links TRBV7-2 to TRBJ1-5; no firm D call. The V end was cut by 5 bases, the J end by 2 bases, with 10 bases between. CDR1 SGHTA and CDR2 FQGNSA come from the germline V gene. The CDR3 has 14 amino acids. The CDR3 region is CASSLERGNQPQHF. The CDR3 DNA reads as TGTGCCAGCAGCCTAGAGCGGGGCAATCAGCCCCAGCATTTT.